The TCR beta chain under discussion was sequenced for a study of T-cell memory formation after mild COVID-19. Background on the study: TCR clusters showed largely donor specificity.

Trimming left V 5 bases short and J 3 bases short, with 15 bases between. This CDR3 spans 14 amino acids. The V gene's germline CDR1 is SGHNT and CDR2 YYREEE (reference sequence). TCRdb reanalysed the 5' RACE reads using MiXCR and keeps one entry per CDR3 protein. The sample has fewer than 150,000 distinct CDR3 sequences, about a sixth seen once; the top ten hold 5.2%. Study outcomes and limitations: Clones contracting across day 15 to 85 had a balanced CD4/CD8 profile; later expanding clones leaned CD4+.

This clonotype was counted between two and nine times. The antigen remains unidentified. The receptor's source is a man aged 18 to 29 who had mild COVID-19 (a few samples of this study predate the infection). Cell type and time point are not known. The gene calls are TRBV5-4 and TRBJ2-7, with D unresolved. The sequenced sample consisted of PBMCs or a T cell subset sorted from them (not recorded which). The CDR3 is CASSREPIRYEQYF. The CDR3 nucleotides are TGTGCCAGCAGTCGAGAGCCGATTCGCTACGAGCAGTACTTC.